A single sample is the source of the 16 T cell receptor beta chains below, sequenced in a study of blood T cell repertoires in COVID-19. Sequencing used immunoSEQ multiplex PCR; TCRdb keeps in-frame clones, though not all of them. The data contain roughly 140,000 clones, approximately 88% of them seen just once; the ten biggest clones take up around 28%. The specimen sequenced was peripheral blood. The origin of the receptors is a human donor in a cohort sampled during active COVID-19.

This rearrangement joins TRBV11-2 to TRBJ1-4; D not resolved. The germline V gene encodes CDR1 SGHAT and CDR2 FQNNGV. The CDR3 runs 17 residues. The germline V and J ends were trimmed by 5 bases and 0 bases, with 16 bases remaining between them. The CDR3 protein is CASSHYTLTATNEKLFF. The CDR3 DNA reads as TGTGCCAGCAGCCACTACACGCTGACTGCAACTAATGAAAAACTGTTTTTT.

The chain links TRBV5-1 to TRBJ2-5; a possible D gene is TRBD1 (5 bases). This CDR3 has 14 residues. V was trimmed by 2 bases and J by 0 bases, leaving 8 bases between them. Germline V gene lookup returns CDR1 SGHRS and CDR2 YFSETQ. The CDR3 sequence is CASSLTGYQETQYF. Written as DNA, the CDR3 is TGCGCCAGCAGCTTAACAGGATACCAAGAGACCCAGTACTTC.

This rearrangement joins TRBV29-1 to TRBJ1-5; maybe TRBD1 (5 bases). Germline lookup yields CDR1 SQVTM and CDR2 ANQGSEA. The CDR3 covers 14 residues. Trimming left V 3 bases short and J 2 bases short, with 11 bases between. CDR3 region: CSVEVGGGNQPQHF. DNA of the CDR3: TGCAGCGTTGAGGTCGGGGGTGGCAATCAGCCCCAGCATTTT.

This chain joins TRBV7-3 and TRBJ2-2, with D perhaps matching TRBD1 (5 bases). This CDR3 has 13 amino acids. V lost 4 bases and J lost 6, with 9 bases in between. The germline V gene has CDR1 SGHTA and CDR2 FQGTGA. CDR3 sequence reads: CASSSGIPGELFF. The DNA of the CDR3 is TGTGCCAGCAGCTCAGGGATTCCCGGGGAGCTGTTTTTT.

In DNA, the CDR3 is TGTGCCAGCAGTTCTAGCGGGGGCACTAGCACAGATACGCAGTATTTT. Encoded protein: CASSSSGGTSTDTQYF. The chain couples TRBV6-5 to TRBJ2-3; TRBD2 aligns across 10 bases. This CDR3 has 16 residues. Germline CDR1 and CDR2: MNHEY and SVGAGI. Germline trimming cut 4 bases from V and 0 bases from J; bases unmatched to any gene: 4.

The chain combines TRBV19 with TRBJ2-3; TRBD2 might be the D (6 bases). Germline CDR1 reads LNHDA; CDR2 reads SQIVND (reference sequence). Between the trimmed V and J ends, which lost 3 bases and 4 bases, there was a span of 14 bases. The CDR3 length is 15 residues. The CDR3 bases are TGTGCCAGTAGTATCAGACTAGGAAGTGCAGATACGCAGTATTTT. It translates to CASSIRLGSADTQYF.

The rearrangement uses TRBV13 and TRBJ1-2; 7 positions agree with TRBD1. The CDR3 runs 15 residues. V shed 2 bases, J shed 3 bases, and the junction held 6 bases outside the gene matches. Germline lookup yields CDR1 PRHDT and CDR2 FYEKMQ (reference sequence). DNA for the CDR3: TGTGCCAGCAGCTTAAGGGTCAGGGGGGACTATGGCTACACCTTC. Protein: CASSLRVRGDYGYTF.

The rearrangement joins TRBV5-6 to TRBJ2-5, with a tentative D call TRBD1 (5 bases). In germline, CDR1 is SGHDT, CDR2 YYEEEE. The V and J ends lost 1 base and 5 bases respectively, with 21 bases between them. This CDR3 is 17 amino acids long. CDR3 residues: CASSLKGSGRKGETQYF. The CDR3 bases are TGTGCCAGCAGCTTGAAAGGGTCCGGCAGGAAGGGGGAGACCCAGTACTTC.

The chain links TRBV7-2 to TRBJ2-1; TRBD2 matches at 9 bases. Losses at the gene ends were 1 base for V and 12 bases for J; bases not matched to a gene: 7. CDR1 is SGHTA and CDR2 is FQGNSA in the germline V gene. The CDR3 totals 14 residues. The DNA of the CDR3 is TGTGCCAGCAGCTTAGAGTTGAGCGGGGGGATGCAGTTCTTC. This sequence encodes CASSLELSGGMQFF.

V is TRBV6-2 or TRBV6-3 and J is TRBJ2-7, with D perhaps matching TRBD2 (6 bases). V lost 2 bases to trimming and J lost 2 bases, with 10 bases between them. Germline V gives CDR1 MNHEY, CDR2 SVGEGT. The CDR3 is 14 residues long. The CDR3, as DNA: TGTGCCAGCAGTTACGGCGGGGAAACCTACGAGCAGTACTTC. Translating it yields CASSYGGETYEQYF.

This clone was observed a single time. V and J are TRBV2 and TRBJ2-1, with TRBD2 matching 12 bases. The CDR3 covers 14 residues. Germline CDR1 and CDR2: SNHLY and FYNNEI. The V segment lost 8 bases and the J segment 5 bases; nucleotides outside the gene matches: 4. CDR3 amino acids: CASRLAGGNNEQFF. The CDR3 bases are TGTGCCAGCCGCCTAGCGGGGGGGAACAATGAGCAGTTCTTC.

The rearrangement links TRBV5-1 to TRBJ1-3, with unresolved D. With 10 bases removed from V and 0 bases from J, the gap between germline ends came to 14 bases. The CDR3 contains 14 residues. Germline CDR1 is SGHRS and CDR2 is YFSETQ. DNA of the CDR3: TGCGCCTGGCGGAGCTCCCCCTCTGGAAACACCATATATTTT. This translates into CAWRSSPSGNTIYF.

The chain carries TRBV30 and TRBJ2-3; 10 nucleotides agree with TRBD2. Germline CDR1 and CDR2: GTSNPN and SVGIG (reference sequence). V lost 4 bases to trimming and J lost 1 base; unmatched junction nucleotides: 8. This CDR3 has 16 amino acids. The CDR3: CAWTRGLAGGTDTQYF. CDR3 in DNA: TGTGCCTGGACCAGGGGGCTAGCGGGAGGCACAGATACGCAGTATTTT.

This chain connects TRBV11-3 to TRBJ2-2, with TRBD2 matching 9 bases. J lost 3 bases, V lost 1 base, and 0 bases had no gene match. Germline values: CDR1 SGHNT, CDR2 YENEEA. This CDR3 is built from 15 residues. The chain's CDR3 is CASSLGGGDTGELFF. The DNA of the CDR3 is TGTGCCAGCAGCTTAGGCGGGGGGGACACCGGGGAGCTGTTTTTT.

This clone appeared once. The chain uses TRBV6-5 and TRBJ2-2, with a possible D match to TRBD2 (5 bases). V gave up 0 bases and J gave up 6 bases, with 11 bases separating them. CDR3 length equals 15 residues. Germline V CDR1 and CDR2: MNHEY, SVGAGI. In nucleotides, the CDR3 is TGTGCCAGCAGTTACTCTCGAGGAGGCGCCGGGGAGCTGTTTTTT. It encodes CASSYSRGGAGELFF.

Only one count was recorded for this clone. The chain joins TRBV7-8 to TRBJ1-6; D is uncertain. The CDR3 totals 14 residues. The V end was cut by 2 bases, the J end by 8 bases, with 10 bases between. From germline, CDR1 is SGHVS and CDR2 FQNEAQ. The CDR3 nucleotides are TGTGCCAGCAGCTTAAGCGGTTTTGATTCACCCCTCCACTTT. It specifies CASSLSGFDSPLHF. The whole variable domain, filled in from reference TRBV7-8 and TRBJ1-6, reads GAGVSQSPRYKVAKRGQDVALRCDPISGHVSLFWYQQALGQGPEFLTYFQNEAQLDKSGLPSDRFFAERPEGSVSTLKIQRTQQEDSAVYLCASSLSGFDSPLHFGNGTRLTVT.